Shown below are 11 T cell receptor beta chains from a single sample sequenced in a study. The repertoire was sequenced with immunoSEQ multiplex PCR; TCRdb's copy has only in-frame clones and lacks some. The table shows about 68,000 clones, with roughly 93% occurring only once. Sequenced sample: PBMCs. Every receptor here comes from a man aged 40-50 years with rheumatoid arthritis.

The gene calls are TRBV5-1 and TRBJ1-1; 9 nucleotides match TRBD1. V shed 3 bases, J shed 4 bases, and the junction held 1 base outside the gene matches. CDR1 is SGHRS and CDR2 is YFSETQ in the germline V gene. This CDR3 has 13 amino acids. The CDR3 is CASSSQGATEAFF. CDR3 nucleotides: TGCGCCAGCAGCTCACAGGGGGCCACTGAAGCTTTCTTT.

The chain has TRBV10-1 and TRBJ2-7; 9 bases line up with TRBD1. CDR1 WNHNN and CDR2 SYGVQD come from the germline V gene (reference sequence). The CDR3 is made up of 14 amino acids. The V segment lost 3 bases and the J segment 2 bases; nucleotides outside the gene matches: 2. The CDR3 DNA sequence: TGCGCCAGCAGTGAACAGGGGGCCGCCTACGAGCAGTACTTC. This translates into CASSEQGAAYEQYF.

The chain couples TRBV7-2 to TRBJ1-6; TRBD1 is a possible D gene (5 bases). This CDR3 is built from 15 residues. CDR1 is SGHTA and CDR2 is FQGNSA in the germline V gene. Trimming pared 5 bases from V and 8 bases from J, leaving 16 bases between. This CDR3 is CASSRMMGGDSPLHF. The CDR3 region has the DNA TGTGCCAGCAGCCGGATGATGGGAGGGGATTCACCCCTCCACTTT.

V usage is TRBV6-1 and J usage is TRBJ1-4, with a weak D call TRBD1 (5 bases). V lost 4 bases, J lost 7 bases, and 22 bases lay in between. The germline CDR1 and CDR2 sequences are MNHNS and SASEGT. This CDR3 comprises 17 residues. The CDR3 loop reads CASSGTGTPGGVEKLFF. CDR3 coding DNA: TGTGCCAGCAGTGGTACCGGGACTCCCGGGGGAGTTGAAAAACTGTTTTTT.

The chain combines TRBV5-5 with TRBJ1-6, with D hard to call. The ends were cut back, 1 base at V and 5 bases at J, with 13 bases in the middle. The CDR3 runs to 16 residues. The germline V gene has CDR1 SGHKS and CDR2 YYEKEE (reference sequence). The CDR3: CASSLWRIENNSPLHF. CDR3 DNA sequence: TGTGCCAGCAGCTTGTGGCGGATCGAGAATAATTCACCCCTCCACTTT.

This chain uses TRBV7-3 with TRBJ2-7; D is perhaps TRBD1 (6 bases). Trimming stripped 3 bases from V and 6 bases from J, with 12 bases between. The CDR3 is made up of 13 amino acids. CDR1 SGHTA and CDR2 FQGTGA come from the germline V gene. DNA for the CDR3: TGTGCCAGCAGCTTGAGTCAGGGGCTCGAGCAGTACTTC. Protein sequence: CASSLSQGLEQYF.

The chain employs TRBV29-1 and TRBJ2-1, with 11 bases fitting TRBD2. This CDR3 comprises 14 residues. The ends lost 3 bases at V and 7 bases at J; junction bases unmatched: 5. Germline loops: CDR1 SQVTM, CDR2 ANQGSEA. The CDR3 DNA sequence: TGCAGCGTTGATGATAGCGGGGGGGCTAATGAGCAGTTCTTC. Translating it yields CSVDDSGGANEQFF.

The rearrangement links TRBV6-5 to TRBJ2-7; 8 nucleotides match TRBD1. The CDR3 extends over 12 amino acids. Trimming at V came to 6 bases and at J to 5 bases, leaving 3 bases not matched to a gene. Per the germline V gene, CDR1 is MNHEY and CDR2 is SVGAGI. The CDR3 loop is CASRTGENEQYF. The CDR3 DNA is TGTGCCAGCAGGACAGGGGAAAACGAGCAGTACTTC.

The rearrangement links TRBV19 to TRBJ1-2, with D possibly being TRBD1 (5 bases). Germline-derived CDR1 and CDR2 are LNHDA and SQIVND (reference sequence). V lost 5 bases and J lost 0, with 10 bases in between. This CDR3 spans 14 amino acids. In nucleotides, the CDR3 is TGTGCCAGTAGTCCCCGGGGCCCTAACTATGGCTACACCTTC. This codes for CASSPRGPNYGYTF.

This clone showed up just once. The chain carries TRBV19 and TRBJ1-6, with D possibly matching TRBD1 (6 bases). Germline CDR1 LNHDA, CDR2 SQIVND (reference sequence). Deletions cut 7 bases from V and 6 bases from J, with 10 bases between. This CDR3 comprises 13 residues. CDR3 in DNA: TGTGCCAGTACCCGAGGGGGTAATTCACCCCTCCACTTT. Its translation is CASTRGGNSPLHF.

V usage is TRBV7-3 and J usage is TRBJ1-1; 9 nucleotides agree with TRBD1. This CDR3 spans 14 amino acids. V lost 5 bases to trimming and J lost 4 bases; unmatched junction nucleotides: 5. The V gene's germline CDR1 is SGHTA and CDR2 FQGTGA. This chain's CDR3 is CASSPGQGTTEAFF. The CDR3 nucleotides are TGTGCCAGCAGCCCTGGACAGGGGACCACTGAAGCTTTCTTT. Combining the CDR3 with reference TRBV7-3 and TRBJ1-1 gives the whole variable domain GAGVSQTPSNKVTEKGKYVELRCDPISGHTALYWYRQSLGQGPEFLIYFQGTGAADDSGLPNDRFFAVRPEGSVSTLKIQRTERGDSAVYLCASSPGQGTTEAFFGQGTRLTVV.